Within the sample, the clone carrying this T cell receptor beta chain is hyperexpanded. Its antigen is undetermined. TCRdb itself ran the 5' RACE reads through MiXCR, one entry per CDR3 protein. In the table there are thousands of distinct CDR3 sequences, about 5.8% of which are singletons. The entry originates in a study of spatial heterogeneity in lung cancer. As for the study in general: Correlation of TCR transcript counts in tumor regions with a T cell module score from matched bulk RNA-seq was strong.

General study points: Expanded alpha and beta TCR counts within tumors tracked tumor mutation counts.

CDR1 is MNHEY, CDR2 SVGAGI, per germline. This CDR3 spans 12 amino acids. Trimming pared 5 bases from V and 1 base from J, leaving 5 bases between. Time point of the sample: sample taken at primary tumor resection. The donor population consisted of roughly 70 patients with untreated, early-stage non-small cell lung cancer. The TCR sequence derives from a male donor with early-stage non-small cell lung cancer. The chain employs TRBV6-5 and TRBJ1-1, with no clear D. Material: lung tumor tissue, obtained at surgery. This CDR3 is CASSDWNTEAFF. CDR3 DNA: TGTGCCAGCAGTGATTGGAACACTGAAGCTTTCTTT.